A single sample gave rise to the 10 T cell receptor beta chains below, sequenced in a study of blood T cell repertoires in COVID-19. Clones were read by immunoSEQ multiplex PCR, and TCRdb kept only the in-frame ones, dropping some. The sample holds just over 300,000 clones, roughly 86% seen once. The source material was peripheral blood. These receptors all come from a woman in her twenties or thirties with COVID-19, enrolled during active disease.

This chain joins TRBV19 and TRBJ1-2; TRBD1 is a possible D gene (5 bases). The CDR3 contains 13 residues. Germline V lookup: CDR1 LNHDA, CDR2 SQIVND (reference sequence). The V end lost 3 bases, the J end lost 5 bases, and 10 bases lay between the germline ends. The CDR3, as DNA: TGTGCCAGTAGTATCGACAGATTATATGGCTACACCTTC. It specifies CASSIDRLYGYTF.

The J gene is TRBJ2-2, the V gene TRBV6-5, with 7 positions matching TRBD1. Germline CDR1 is MNHEY and CDR2 is SVGAGI. CDR3 length equals 16 residues. V was pared by 4 bases and J by 4 bases, with 9 bases of the junction left unmatched. The CDR3 protein is CASSSRTGSGTGELFF. As DNA, the CDR3 is TGTGCCAGCAGTTCTCGGACAGGTTCGGGCACCGGGGAGCTGTTTTTT.

V and J are TRBV4-1 and TRBJ2-2; tentatively, D is TRBD1 (6 bases). CDR3 length: 16 residues. V shed 0 bases and J shed 1 base, with 9 bases lying between them. Per the germline V gene, CDR1 is MGHRA and CDR2 is YSYEKL. The CDR3 DNA follows: TGCGCCAGCAGCCAAGATGACAGGAAGAACACCGGGGAGCTGTTTTTT. Translation gives CASSQDDRKNTGELFF.

This clone was detected once. CDR3 nucleotides: TGTGCCAGCAGCTTTACAGGGTATCCTGACGGGGAGCTGTTTTTT. Amino acid sequence: CASSFTGYPDGELFF. This chain connects TRBV5-8 to TRBJ2-2; D possibly corresponds to TRBD1 (6 bases). Germline values: CDR1 SGHTS, CDR2 YDEGEE. The CDR3 is 15 amino acids. V was clipped by 2 bases and J by 7 bases, with 15 bases between them.

This chain links TRBV5-1 with TRBJ1-4, with TRBD1 matching 8 bases. J lost 6 bases, V lost 3 bases, and 7 bases had no gene match. The germline CDR1 and CDR2 sequences are SGHRS and YFSETQ. The CDR3 sequence is 15 residues long. This CDR3 reads CASSSQGAVYEKLFF. The CDR3 DNA follows: TGCGCCAGCAGCTCCCAGGGGGCAGTCTATGAAAAACTGTTTTTT.

This chain joins TRBV19 and TRBJ1-5, with D perhaps TRBD1 (5 bases). The CDR3 has 13 amino acids. Germline loops: CDR1 LNHDA, CDR2 SQIVND (reference sequence). The germline V and J ends were trimmed by 4 bases and 5 bases, with 9 bases remaining between them. The CDR3: CASSRQSYQPQHF. DNA of the CDR3: TGTGCCAGTAGTAGACAGAGCTATCAGCCCCAGCATTTT.

The chain has TRBV18 and TRBJ1-2, with no clear D. Germline CDR1 and CDR2: KGHSH and LQKENI. The CDR3 totals 15 residues. V was cut by 2 bases and J by 7 bases, with 17 bases left in between. CDR3 sequence: CASSPIFRRISGYTF. The DNA of the CDR3 is TGTGCCAGCTCACCAATATTCAGGAGGATTTCTGGCTACACCTTC.

The chain has TRBV15 and TRBJ2-5, with 7 bases lining up with TRBD1. With 4 bases clipped from V and 8 bases from J, the junction kept 7 bases outside the gene matches. CDR1 and CDR2 (germline): LNHNV, YYDKDF (reference sequence). CDR3 length: 13 amino acids. CDR3 coding DNA: TGTGCCACCAGCATTCCGCACAGGGGAACCCAGTACTTC. It specifies CATSIPHRGTQYF.

The chain has TRBV6-6 and TRBJ1-2; maybe TRBD1 (6 bases). V dropped 5 bases and J dropped 3 bases, with 7 bases sitting between them. The germline V gene has CDR1 MNHNY and CDR2 SVGAGI (reference sequence). This CDR3 comprises 12 residues. The chain's CDR3 is CASSNRDYGYTF. The DNA of the CDR3 is TGTGCCAGCAGTAACAGGGACTATGGCTACACCTTC.

The genes are TRBV10-2 and TRBJ1-1, with D unresolved. This CDR3 has 14 residues. Germline CDR1 and CDR2: WSHSY and SAAADI. Trimming pared 5 bases from V and 3 bases from J, leaving 13 bases between. CDR3 DNA sequence: TGCGCCAGCAGTCTGGCCCCGAGGGACACTGAAGCTTTCTTT. Translation: CASSLAPRDTEAFF.